Listed here are 15 T cell receptor beta chains from one sample, sequenced in a study of T cells after yellow fever vaccination. TCRdb re-derived calls from the 5' RACE reads in MiXCR, one entry per CDR3 protein. Among about 120,000 distinct CDR3 sequences listed, about 7.8% were seen once. The sample here was CD4+ T cells sorted from PBMCs, taken 35 to 50 days after the first yellow fever vaccination. These receptors originate from a man younger than 35 who received the YFV17D yellow fever vaccine.

In nucleotides, the CDR3 is TGTGCCAGCAGTGGCGGACAGGGGCGAGAGACCCAGTACTTC. Protein: CASSGGQGRETQYF. The chain combines TRBV12-3 or TRBV12-4 with TRBJ2-5; 9 nucleotides align to TRBD1. CDR3 length: 14 residues. J gave up 4 bases and V 5 bases, and 5 bases lay outside the gene matches.

In this sample, this clonotype turned up many times. The chain links TRBV20-1 to TRBJ1-6; 7 nucleotides agree with TRBD1. Germline CDR1 and CDR2: DFQATT and SNEGSKA (reference sequence). V was pared by 3 bases and J by 8 bases, with 7 bases of the junction left unmatched. This CDR3 contains 14 residues. CDR3 sequence reads: CSARGDRVYSPLHF. The CDR3, as DNA: TGCAGTGCTAGGGGCGACAGGGTATATTCACCCCTCCACTTT.

This clonotype was picked up many times. The chain uses TRBV5-1 and TRBJ1-3; 11 bases fit TRBD1. The CDR3 has 18 residues. J lost 1 base, V lost 4 bases, and 10 bases had no gene match. Germline loops: CDR1 SGHRS, CDR2 YFSETQ. The CDR3, as DNA: TGCGCCAGCAGCATCGGGACAGGGGGGACCTTTTCTGGAAACACCATATATTTT. Translating gives CASSIGTGGTFSGNTIYF.

This clonotype came up many times. The chain couples TRBV7-2 to TRBJ1-1; 7 positions agree with TRBD1. From germline, CDR1 is SGHTA and CDR2 FQGNSA. V was pared by 7 bases and J by 1 base, with 6 bases of the junction left unmatched. This CDR3 spans 14 amino acids. In nucleotides, the CDR3 is TGTGCCAGCACCATGAGGACAGGGAACACTGAAGCTTTCTTT. Protein sequence: CASTMRTGNTEAFF.

V usage is TRBV9 and J usage is TRBJ2-3; 8 bases line up with TRBD1. In germline, CDR1 is SGDLS, CDR2 YYNGEE. V lost 4 bases to trimming and J lost 0 bases; unmatched junction nucleotides: 7. The CDR3 extends over 16 amino acids. The CDR3 region is CASSRRGQESTDTQYF. In DNA, the CDR3 is TGTGCCAGCAGCCGAAGGGGACAGGAAAGCACAGATACGCAGTATTTT.

The chain uses TRBV12-3 or TRBV12-4 and TRBJ1-5, with TRBD1 matching 9 bases. Trimming at V came to 3 bases and at J to 1 base, leaving 7 bases not matched to a gene. The CDR3 totals 17 residues. CDR3 nucleotide sequence: TGTGCCAGCAGTTTGGGGACAGGGAGTAGAAGCAATCAGCCCCAGCATTTT. Translation: CASSLGTGSRSNQPQHF.

By sample fraction, this clonotype is medium-sized. V usage is TRBV5-1 and J usage is TRBJ2-5; 8 bases are shared with TRBD2. Germline CDR1 reads SGHRS; CDR2 reads YFSETQ. Losses at the gene ends were 2 bases for V and 3 bases for J; bases not matched to a gene: 6. This CDR3 spans 15 amino acids. CDR3 DNA sequence: TGCGCCAGCAGCTTATTTTTTAGCGGGGAAGAGACCCAGTACTTC. It translates to CASSLFFSGEETQYF.

This clonotype came up many times. This rearrangement joins TRBV4-2 to TRBJ1-3; D remains unclear. The V end was cut by 5 bases, the J end by 0 bases, with 17 bases between. Germline CDR1 LGHNA, CDR2 YNFKEQ. The CDR3 contains 17 residues. CDR3 DNA sequence: TGTGCCAGCAGCGCCCGACGCTGGAATAACTCTGGAAACACCATATATTTT. It encodes CASSARRWNNSGNTIYF.

This clonotype was seen repeatedly, ten times or more. V is TRBV7-6 and J is TRBJ2-3; 8 nucleotides line up with TRBD1. The CDR3 extends over 17 amino acids. Germline V lookup: CDR1 SGHVS, CDR2 FNYEAQ. After removal of 5 bases from V and 0 bases from J, the junction contained 10 bases not matched to a gene. CDR3 amino acids: CASSLRQGRRSTDTQYF. Written as DNA, the CDR3 is TGTGCCAGCAGCCTCCGACAGGGGAGGCGTAGCACAGATACGCAGTATTTT. Supplemented by reference TRBV7-6 and TRBJ2-3, the full variable domain reads GAGVSQSPRYKVTKRGQDVALRCDPISGHVSLYWYRQALGQGPEFLTYFNYEAQQDKSGLPNDRFSAERPEGSISTLTIQRTEQRDSAMYRCASSLRQGRRSTDTQYFGPGTRLTVL.

The table lists this clonotype with many counts. The V and J genes are TRBV7-8 and TRBJ2-7; D possibly corresponds to TRBD2 (6 bases). In germline, CDR1 is SGHVS, CDR2 FQNEAQ. Trimming shortened V by 6 bases and J by 5 bases, and 17 bases separated the two germline ends. This CDR3 contains 14 residues. The CDR3: CASRLSGVGDEQYV. CDR3 sequence (DNA): TGTGCCAGCAGGCTTAGCGGAGTGGGTGACGAGCAGTACGTC.

This clonotype was counted many times. The chain has TRBV20-1 and TRBJ2-1, with D possibly being TRBD2 (7 bases). This CDR3 is built from 14 residues. Germline V gene data show CDR1 as DFQATT and CDR2 as SNEGSKA (reference sequence). Between the trimmed V and J ends, which lost 7 bases and 9 bases, there was a span of 22 bases. CDR3 DNA: TGCAGTGGGGCCCGGGGGGCGCGGGGAACTGAGCAGTTCTTC. Translation: CSGARGARGTEQFF.

The rearrangement joins TRBV6-1 to TRBJ1-6; 10 positions agree with TRBD1. This CDR3 is 14 amino acids long. The germline CDR1 and CDR2 sequences are MNHNS and SASEGT. V was pared by 6 bases and J by 8 bases, with 4 bases of the junction left unmatched. CDR3 sequence: CASSRTGGDSPLHF. The CDR3 DNA reads as TGTGCCAGCAGCCGGACAGGGGGAGATTCACCCCTCCACTTT.

This clonotype was seen ten or more times. This chain links TRBV12-3 or TRBV12-4 with TRBJ2-1; 9 positions agree with TRBD1. V shed 6 bases, J shed 0 bases, and the junction held 3 bases outside the gene matches. CDR3 length: 15 amino acids. This CDR3 reads CASSGQGSSYNEQFF. The CDR3 coding sequence is TGTGCCAGCAGCGGACAGGGGAGCTCCTACAATGAGCAGTTCTTC.

This clonotype was observed many times. The chain carries TRBV10-3 and TRBJ2-5; possibly TRBD2 for D (5 bases). CDR3 length: 13 residues. V was shortened by 0 bases and J by 3 bases, with 5 bases between the two germline ends. Germline-derived CDR1 and CDR2 are ENHRY and SYGVKD. CDR3 loop: CAISESREETQYF. The CDR3 DNA sequence: TGTGCCATCAGTGAGTCGCGGGAAGAGACCCAGTACTTC.

This clonotype was counted ten times or more. The rearrangement uses TRBV7-3 and TRBJ2-2; D tentatively reads TRBD1 or TRBD2 (5 bases each). This CDR3 spans 15 amino acids. V was clipped by 4 bases and J by 6 bases, with 15 bases between them. The germline gives CDR1 SGHTA, CDR2 FQGTGA. The CDR3 DNA sequence: TGTGCCAGCAGCTCCACGGTGGGGACGGCCGGGGAGCTGTTTTTT. It codes for CASSSTVGTAGELFF.